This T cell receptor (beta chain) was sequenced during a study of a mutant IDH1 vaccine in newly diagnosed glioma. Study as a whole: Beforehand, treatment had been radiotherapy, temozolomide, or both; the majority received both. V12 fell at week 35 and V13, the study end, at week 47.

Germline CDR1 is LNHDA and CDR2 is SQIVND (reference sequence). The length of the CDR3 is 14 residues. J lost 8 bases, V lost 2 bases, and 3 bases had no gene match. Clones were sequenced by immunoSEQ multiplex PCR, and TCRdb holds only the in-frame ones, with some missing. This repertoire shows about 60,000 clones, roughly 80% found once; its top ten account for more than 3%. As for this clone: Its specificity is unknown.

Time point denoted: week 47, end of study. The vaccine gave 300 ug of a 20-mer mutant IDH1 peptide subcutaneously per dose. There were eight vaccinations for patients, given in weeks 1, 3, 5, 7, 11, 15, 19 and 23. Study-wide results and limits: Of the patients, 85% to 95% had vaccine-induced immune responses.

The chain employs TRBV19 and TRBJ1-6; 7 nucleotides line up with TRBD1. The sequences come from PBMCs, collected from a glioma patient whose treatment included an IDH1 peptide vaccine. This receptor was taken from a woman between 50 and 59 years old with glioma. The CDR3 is CASSIQGGDSPLHF. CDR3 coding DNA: TGTGCCAGTAGTATACAGGGGGGTGATTCACCCCTCCACTTT.